The next 17 T cell receptor beta chains were all read from a single sample in a study of T cells in Graves' hyperthyroidism and ophthalmopathy. The investigators amplified TCR beta CDR3 regions from RNA transcripts. TCR CDR3 regions were first amplified by RT-PCR with HTBI primers. TCRdb passed the multiplex PCR reads through MiXCR, listing each CDR3 protein once. Here the sample spans around 700,000 distinct CDR3 sequences, around a third being singletons. The sequencing sample was made of blood. The source of these receptors is a woman aged 40 to 50 with Graves' hyperthyroidism.

This clonotype was picked up a small number of times. This chain uses TRBV19 with TRBJ1-5; tentative D call: TRBD1 (6 bases). CDR3 length equals 15 residues. Germline CDR1 LNHDA, CDR2 SQIVND (reference sequence). V shed 9 bases and J shed 1 base, with 16 bases lying between them. As DNA, the CDR3 is TGTGCCAGCGCCACCGGGGGCCAAAGCAATCAGCCCCAGCATTTT. Protein sequence: CASATGGQSNQPQHF.

Concerning this clonotype itself: Being one base from a much bigger clone, this may be a read error. V usage is TRBV20-1 and J usage is TRBJ2-5; the D gene is possibly TRBD2 (6 bases). The CDR3 is 14 amino acids. Trimming removed 3 bases at V and 9 bases at J, with 20 bases between. CDR1 is DFQATT and CDR2 is SNEGSKA in the germline V gene (reference sequence). The CDR3 nucleotides are TGCAGTGCTAGTACCGCGGGAAGGTCGGAGGCCCAGTACTTC. Translated, it gives CSASTAGRSEAQYF.

The table lists this clonotype with many counts. CDR3 loop: CASSAQGQMSRKLFF. DNA for the CDR3: TGTGCCAGCAGCGCTCAGGGGCAGATGAGTAGAAAACTGTTTTTT. The chain links TRBV11-2 to TRBJ1-4; the D gene is possibly TRBD1 (6 bases). This CDR3 contains 15 residues. Germline CDR1 SGHAT, CDR2 FQNNGV. Trimming left V 5 bases short and J 10 bases short, with 20 bases between.

Turning to this clonotype: A much larger clone lies a single base off, so this may be a read error. The chain is built from TRBV29-1 and TRBJ1-2, with D uncertain. The CDR3 covers 11 residues. The germline V gene encodes CDR1 SQVTM and CDR2 ANQGSEA. Deletions cut 1 base from V and 6 bases from J, with 6 bases between. CDR3 sequence reads: CSVEGENGYTF. DNA for the CDR3: TGCAGCGTTGAAGGGGAGAATGGCTACACCTTC.

This clonotype was observed many times. The V call is TRBV19, the J call TRBJ2-7; TRBD1 matches 12 bases. From germline, CDR1 is LNHDA and CDR2 SQIVND (reference sequence). V was clipped by 1 base and J by 6 bases; unmatched bases: 1. The CDR3 totals 14 residues. CDR3 nucleotides: TGTGCCAGTAGTATAGCGGGACAGGGGGCCGAGCAGTACTTC. Its translation is CASSIAGQGAEQYF.

The table lists this clonotype with many counts. This rearrangement joins TRBV7-6 to TRBJ1-4, with D possibly matching TRBD1 (6 bases). Between the trimmed V and J ends, which lost 0 bases and 4 bases, there was a span of 12 bases. This CDR3 spans 16 amino acids. Looked up from germline, CDR1 is SGHVS and CDR2 is FNYEAQ. The CDR3 protein is CASSLAGGGYNEKLFF. DNA of the CDR3: TGTGCCAGCAGCTTAGCGGGCGGGGGCTATAATGAAAAACTGTTTTTT.

The chain carries TRBV6-6 and TRBJ1-5; TRBD1 matches at 9 bases. V lost 5 bases to trimming and J lost 6 bases; unmatched junction nucleotides: 11. The length of the CDR3 is 16 residues. Germline CDR1 is MNHNY and CDR2 is SVGAGI (reference sequence). The CDR3 loop reads CASSEGGTGRGQPQHF. The CDR3 coding sequence is TGTGCCAGCAGTGAGGGAGGGACAGGGAGAGGTCAGCCCCAGCATTTT.

Turning to this clonotype: Here the CDR3 omits its conserved ending phenylalanine or tryptophan, so a read error is the likely source. V usage is TRBV7-2 and J usage is TRBJ1-6; D gene unclear. The CDR3 has 15 amino acids. V lost 2 bases and J lost 9, with 14 bases in between. Germline loops: CDR1 SGHTA, CDR2 FQGNSA. The CDR3 here is CASSLSIRRGSPLHL. The DNA of the CDR3 is TGTGCCAGCAGCTTATCGATCAGGCGGGGTTCACCCCTCCACCTT.

This clonotype was counted at least ten times. At one of its ends the junction is not consistent with the germline gene, which may arise from a read error. The chain combines TRBV7-9 with TRBJ1-6; the match to TRBD1 covers 10 bases. The germline CDR1 and CDR2 sequences are SEHNR and FQNEAQ (reference sequence). CDR3 length: 16 amino acids. CDR3 sequence reads: CASSLASGTGAEPLHF. Here the CDR3 DNA reads TGTGCCAGCAGCCTAGCCTCCGGGACAGGGGCCGAACCCCTCCACTTT.

This clonotype was found many times. The chain combines TRBV29-1 with TRBJ2-7; 9 nucleotides align to TRBD1. The CDR3 loop spans 14 amino acids. Germline CDR1 is SQVTM and CDR2 is ANQGSEA. The V and J ends lost 3 bases and 2 bases, in that order; junction bases with no gene match: 5. The CDR3 protein is CSVDTGQGTYEQYF. CDR3 coding DNA: TGCAGCGTTGATACGGGACAGGGTACCTACGAGCAGTACTTC.

As to this clonotype: It is likely a read error, because the conserved phenylalanine at the end of the CDR3 is missing. The chain couples TRBV7-3 to TRBJ1-3; unclear D gene. CDR3 length: 15 residues. Germline loops: CDR1 SGHTA, CDR2 FQGTGA. V lost 0 bases and J 0 bases, leaving 6 bases between the germline ends. The CDR3 coding sequence is TGTGCCAGCAGCTTAACGGGGAGCTCTGGAAACACCATATATCTT. Its translation: CASSLTGSSGNTIYL.

The DNA of the CDR3 is TGTGCCAGCAGCTTACGGACCGATAACACCGGGGAGCTGTTTTTT. Translation gives CASSLRTDNTGELFF. This rearrangement joins TRBV7-6 to TRBJ2-2; D remains ambiguous. V was shortened by 2 bases and J by 2 bases, with 9 bases between the two germline ends. Germline CDR1 and CDR2: SGHVS and FNYEAQ. The CDR3 is 15 amino acids.

This clonotype was counted ten times or more. The chain is built from TRBV9 and TRBJ1-1; the match to TRBD1 covers 7 bases. The CDR3 loop spans 14 amino acids. Trimming removed 3 bases from V and 1 base from J; junction bases left unmatched: 3. Germline CDR1 reads SGDLS; CDR2 reads YYNGEE. CDR3 sequence: CASSGTGKNTEAFF. The CDR3 bases are TGTGCCAGCAGCGGGACAGGAAAGAACACTGAAGCTTTCTTT. Complete variable domain (other parts from reference TRBV9 and TRBJ1-1): DSGVTQTPKHLITATGQRVTLRCSPRSGDLSVYWYQQSLDQGLQFLIQYYNGEERAKGNILERFSAQQFPDLHSELNLSSLELGDSALYFCASSGTGKNTEAFFGQGTRLTVV.

This clonotype has a count of ten or more. This chain joins TRBV4-3 and TRBJ2-5; D call uncertain. The CDR3 spans 13 residues. V was shortened by 0 bases and J by 4 bases, with 6 bases between the two germline ends. In germline, CDR1 is LGHNA, CDR2 YSLEER. In DNA, the CDR3 is TGCGCCAGCAGCCAAGATCACGGAGAGACCCAGTACTTC. Its protein is CASSQDHGETQYF.

This clonotype came up a few times. A read error may be the cause here, since a much bigger clone is one base away. CDR3 nucleotides: TGTACCAGTAGTATACGCAGTCAGCCCCAGCATTTT. Protein product: CTSSIRSQPQHF. V is TRBV19 and J is TRBJ1-5, with D unresolved. The CDR3 spans 12 residues. From germline, CDR1 is LNHDA and CDR2 SQIVND (reference sequence). Based on the CDR3 plus reference TRBV19 and TRBJ1-5, the full variable domain is DGGITQSPKYLFRKEGQNVTLSCEQNLNHDAMYWYRQDPGQGLRLIYYSQIVNDFQKGDIAEGYSVSREKKESFPLTVTSAQKNPTAFYLCTSSIRSQPQHFGDGTRLSIL.

This clonotype has more than one count but fewer than ten. The chain joins TRBV7-8 to TRBJ1-5, with D unclear. This CDR3 is built from 15 residues. Germline V gene data show CDR1 as SGHVS and CDR2 as FQNEAQ. V was clipped by 1 base and J by 0 bases, with 7 bases between them. CDR3 nucleotide sequence: TGTGCCAGCAGCTTAGAAGGGATTAGCAATCAGCCCCAGCATTTT. Translated: CASSLEGISNQPQHF.

This clonotype was counted once. The chain carries TRBV12-3 or TRBV12-4 and TRBJ1-6; D is perhaps TRBD1 (6 bases). The V end was cut by 3 bases, the J end by 10 bases, with 10 bases between. The CDR3 loop spans 13 amino acids. This CDR3 reads CASSFGGQSPLHF. As DNA, the CDR3 is TGTGCCAGCAGTTTTGGGGGGCAGTCACCCCTCCACTTT.